This section outlines one T cell receptor (beta chain) sequence together with its context. Its antigen is not identified. This record belongs to a study of cytomegalovirus exposure and HLA in healthy donors. Study-wide results and limits: The authors confirmed in vitro that a few CMV-associated chains were specific for CMV antigens.

Primers included in the PCR were 60 Vbeta and 13 Jbeta primers. Here immunoSEQ multiplex PCR was the method, and the copy in TCRdb shows in-frame clones only, minus some. This sample carries 150,000 to 200,000 clones, 86% of them seen once, and the ten largest clones take under 2.5%. The CDR3 has 14 residues. Germline values: CDR1 MNHEY, CDR2 SMNVEV (reference sequence). V was pared by 3 bases and J by 7 bases, with 14 bases between. The chain recombines TRBV27 with TRBJ2-3; tentatively, D is TRBD1 (6 bases). This receptor was taken from a woman aged 18-29 years in good health and CMV-seronegative. The specimen sequenced was PBMCs. The CDR3 nucleotides are TGTGCCAGCAGTTTCGAGAACAGGGAAAATACGCAGTATTTT. As protein: CASSFENRENTQYF.